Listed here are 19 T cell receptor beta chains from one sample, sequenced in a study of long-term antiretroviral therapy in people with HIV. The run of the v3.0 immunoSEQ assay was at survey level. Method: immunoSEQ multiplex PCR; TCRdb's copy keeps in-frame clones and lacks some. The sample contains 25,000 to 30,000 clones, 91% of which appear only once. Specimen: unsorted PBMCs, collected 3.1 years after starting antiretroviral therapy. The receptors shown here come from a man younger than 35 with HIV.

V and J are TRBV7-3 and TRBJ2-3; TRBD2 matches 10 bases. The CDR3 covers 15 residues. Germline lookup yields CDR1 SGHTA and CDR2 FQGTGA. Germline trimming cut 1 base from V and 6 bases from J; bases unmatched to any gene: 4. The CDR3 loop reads CASSLNSGGTDTQYF. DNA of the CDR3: TGTGCCAGCAGCTTAAATAGCGGGGGGACGGATACGCAGTATTTT.

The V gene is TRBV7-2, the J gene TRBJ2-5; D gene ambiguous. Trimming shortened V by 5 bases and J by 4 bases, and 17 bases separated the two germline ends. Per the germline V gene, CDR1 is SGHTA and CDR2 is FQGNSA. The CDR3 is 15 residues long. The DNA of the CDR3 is TGTGCCAGCAGCCCTCGTGGTACCTCGGGAGAGACCCAGTACTTC. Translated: CASSPRGTSGETQYF.

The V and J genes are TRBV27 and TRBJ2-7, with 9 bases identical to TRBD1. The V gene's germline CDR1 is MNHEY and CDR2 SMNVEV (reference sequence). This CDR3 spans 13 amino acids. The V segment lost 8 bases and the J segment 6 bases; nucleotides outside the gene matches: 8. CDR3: CASGWTGATEQYF. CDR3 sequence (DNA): TGTGCCAGCGGTTGGACAGGGGCCACCGAGCAGTACTTC.

The CDR3 sequence: CATNVQGASGETQYF. CDR3 nucleotide sequence: TGTGCCACCAACGTACAGGGGGCGAGTGGAGAGACCCAGTACTTC. V gene TRBV5-4 combines with J gene TRBJ2-5, with 9 bases matching TRBD1. After removal of 9 bases from V and 4 bases from J, the junction contained 13 bases not matched to a gene. There are 15 residues in the CDR3. In germline, CDR1 is SGHNT, CDR2 YYREEE (reference sequence).

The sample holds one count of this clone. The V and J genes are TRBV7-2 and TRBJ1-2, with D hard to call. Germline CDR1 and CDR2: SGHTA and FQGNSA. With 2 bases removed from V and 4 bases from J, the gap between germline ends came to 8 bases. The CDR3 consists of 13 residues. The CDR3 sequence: CASSLRNFYGYTF. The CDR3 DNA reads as TGTGCCAGCAGCTTACGGAACTTCTATGGCTACACCTTC.

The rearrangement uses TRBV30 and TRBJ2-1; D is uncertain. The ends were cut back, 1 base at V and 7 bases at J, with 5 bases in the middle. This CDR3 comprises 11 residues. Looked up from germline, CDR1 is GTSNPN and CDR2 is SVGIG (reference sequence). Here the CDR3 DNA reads TGTGCCTGGAGTGCAATTAATGAGCAGTTCTTC. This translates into CAWSAINEQFF.

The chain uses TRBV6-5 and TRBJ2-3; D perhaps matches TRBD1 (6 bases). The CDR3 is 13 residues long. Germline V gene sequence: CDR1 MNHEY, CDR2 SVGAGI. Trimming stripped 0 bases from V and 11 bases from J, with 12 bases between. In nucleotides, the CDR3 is TGTGCCAGCAGTTACTCAAAACAGGGCGGGCAGTATTTT. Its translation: CASSYSKQGGQYF.

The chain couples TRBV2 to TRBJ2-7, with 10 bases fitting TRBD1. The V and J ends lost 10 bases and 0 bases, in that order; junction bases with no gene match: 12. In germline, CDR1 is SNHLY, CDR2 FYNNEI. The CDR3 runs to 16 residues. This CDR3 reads CATLGTGAANSYEQYF. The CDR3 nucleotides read TGTGCCACCCTAGGGACAGGGGCCGCTAACTCCTACGAGCAGTACTTC. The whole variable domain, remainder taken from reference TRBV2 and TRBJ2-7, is EPEVTQTPSHQVTQMGQEVILRCVPISNHLYFYWYRQILGQKVEFLVSFYNNEISEKSEIFDDQFSVERPDGSNFTLKIRSTKLEDSAMYFCATLGTGAANSYEQYFGPGTRLTVT.

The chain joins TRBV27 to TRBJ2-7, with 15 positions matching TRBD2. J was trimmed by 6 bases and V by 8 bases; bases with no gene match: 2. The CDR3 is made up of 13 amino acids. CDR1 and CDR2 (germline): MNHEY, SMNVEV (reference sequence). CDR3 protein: CASGGLAGGEQYF. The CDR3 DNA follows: TGTGCCAGCGGGGGACTAGCGGGAGGCGAGCAGTACTTC.

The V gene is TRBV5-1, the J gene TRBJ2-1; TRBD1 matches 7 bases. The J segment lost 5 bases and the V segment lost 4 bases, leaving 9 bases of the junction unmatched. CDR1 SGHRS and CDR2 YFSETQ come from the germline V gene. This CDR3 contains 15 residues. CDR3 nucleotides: TGCGCCAGCAGCAAATTACAGGGGAGCCACAATGAGCAGTTCTTC. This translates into CASSKLQGSHNEQFF.

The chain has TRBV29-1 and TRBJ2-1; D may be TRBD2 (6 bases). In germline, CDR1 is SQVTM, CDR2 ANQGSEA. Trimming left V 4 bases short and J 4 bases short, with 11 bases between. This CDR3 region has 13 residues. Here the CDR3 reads CSVGNGGYNEQFF. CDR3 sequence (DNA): TGCAGCGTTGGAAACGGGGGATACAATGAGCAGTTCTTC.

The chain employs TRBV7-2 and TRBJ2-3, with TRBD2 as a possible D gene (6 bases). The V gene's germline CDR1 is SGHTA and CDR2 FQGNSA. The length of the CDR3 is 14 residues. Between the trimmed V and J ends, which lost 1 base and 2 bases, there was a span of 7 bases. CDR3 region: CASSLGGDTDTQYF. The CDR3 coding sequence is TGTGCCAGCAGCTTAGGGGGGGACACAGATACGCAGTATTTT. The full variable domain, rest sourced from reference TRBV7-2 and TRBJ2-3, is GAGVSQSPSNKVTEKGKDVELRCDPISGHTALYWYRQSLGQGLEFLIYFQGNSAPDKSGLPSDRFSAERTGGSVSTLTIQRTQQEDSAVYLCASSLGGDTDTQYFGPGTRLTVL.

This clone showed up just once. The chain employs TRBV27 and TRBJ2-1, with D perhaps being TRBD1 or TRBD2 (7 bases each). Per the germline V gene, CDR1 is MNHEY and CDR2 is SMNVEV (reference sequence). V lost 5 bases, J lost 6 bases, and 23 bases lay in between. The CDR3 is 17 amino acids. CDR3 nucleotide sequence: TGTGCCAGCAGTGTCCCTAGCGGAGGGGGCCTTATCAATGAGCAGTTCTTC. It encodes CASSVPSGGGLINEQFF.

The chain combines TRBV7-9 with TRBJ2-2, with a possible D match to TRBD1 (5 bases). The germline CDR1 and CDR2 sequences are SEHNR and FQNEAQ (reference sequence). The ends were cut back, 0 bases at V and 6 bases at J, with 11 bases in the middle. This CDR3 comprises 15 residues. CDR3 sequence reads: CASSLAGQTAGELFF. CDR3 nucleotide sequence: TGTGCCAGCAGCTTAGCGGGGCAGACGGCCGGGGAGCTGTTTTTT.

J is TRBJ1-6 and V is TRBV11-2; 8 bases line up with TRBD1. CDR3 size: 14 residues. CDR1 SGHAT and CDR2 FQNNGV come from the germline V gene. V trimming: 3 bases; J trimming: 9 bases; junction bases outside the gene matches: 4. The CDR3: CASSFGQGLSPLHF. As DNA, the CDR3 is TGTGCCAGCAGCTTCGGACAGGGACTTTCACCCCTCCACTTT.

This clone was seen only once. The CDR3 nucleotides are TGCGCCAGCAGCCAACTGACAGGGAATAATGAAAAACTGTTTTTT. Its translation: CASSQLTGNNEKLFF. The rearrangement uses TRBV4-3 and TRBJ1-4; 7 bases are shared with TRBD1. V trimming: 2 bases; J trimming: 4 bases; junction bases outside the gene matches: 4. Germline lookup yields CDR1 LGHNA and CDR2 YSLEER. This CDR3 comprises 15 residues.

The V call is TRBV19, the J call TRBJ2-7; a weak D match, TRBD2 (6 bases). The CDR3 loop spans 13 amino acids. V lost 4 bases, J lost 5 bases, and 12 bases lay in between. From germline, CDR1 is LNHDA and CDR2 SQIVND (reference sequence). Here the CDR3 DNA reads TGTGCCAGTAGTAATTTTGCGGGGAACGAGCAGTACTTC. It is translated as CASSNFAGNEQYF.

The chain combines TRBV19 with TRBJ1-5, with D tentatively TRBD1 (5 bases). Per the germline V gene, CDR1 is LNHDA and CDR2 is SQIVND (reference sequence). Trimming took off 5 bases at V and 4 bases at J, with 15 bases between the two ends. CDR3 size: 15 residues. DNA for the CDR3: TGTGCCAGTAGTCGACAGTCGCGGGATAATCAGCCCCAGCATTTT. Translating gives CASSRQSRDNQPQHF.

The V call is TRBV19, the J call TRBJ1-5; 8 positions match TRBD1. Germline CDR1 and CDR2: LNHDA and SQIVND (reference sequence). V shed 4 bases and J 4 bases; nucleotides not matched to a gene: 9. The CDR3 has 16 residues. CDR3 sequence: CASSTVDRGVNQPQHF. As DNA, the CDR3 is TGTGCCAGTAGTACCGTAGACAGGGGAGTTAATCAGCCCCAGCATTTT.